This T cell receptor beta chain was retrieved from a study of blood T cell repertoires in COVID-19. About the study: Collection of acute and convalescent COVID-19 samples took place in the United States, Italy and Spain. The analysed material was cDNA or gDNA that came from T cells, B-cell-depleted T cells, or PBMCs.

Source study methods: It was from reference gene primer amplification that nucleated cell counts were estimated. Using immunoSEQ multiplex PCR, the repertoire was profiled, and TCRdb retains in-frame clones only, with some absent. That table gives V, J and clone size, and the DNA gave D and trimming. The repertoire holds 140,000 to 150,000 clones, with about 80% as singletons. There are 15 residues in the CDR3. V was pared by 8 bases and J by 7 bases, with 9 bases of the junction left unmatched. Germline V gene data show CDR1 as MNHEY and CDR2 as SVGAGI. J is TRBJ2-1 and V is TRBV6-5; 12 nucleotides align to TRBD2. This TCR was sampled from a human donor in a cohort sampled during active COVID-19. Specimen: peripheral blood. CDR3 region: CASRRLAGEENEQFF. CDR3 sequence (DNA): TGTGCCAGCCGGAGACTAGCGGGAGAGGAAAATGAGCAGTTCTTC.